This T cell receptor (beta chain) was recovered during a study of blood T cells in healthy people across ages. Note on this clonotype: Its antigen is undetermined.

Study-wide results and limits: While age rose, TCR beta diversity per million T cells dropped in a roughly linear way.

Combining a sample-barcoded 5' primer with a J-beta primer mix, a second PCR ran for roughly 7 to 12 cycles. One entry per CDR3 protein, called by TCRdb with MiXCR from the 5' RACE reads. The sample gives under 1,000,000 distinct CDR3 sequences, 35% to 60% of which show up once; about a sixth is in the top ten. The CDR3 covers 14 residues. CDR1 and CDR2 (germline): SGDLS, YYNGEE. The V gene end was trimmed by 0 bases and the J gene end by 4 bases; junction bases not matched to a gene: 3. Sequencing input: blood. V gene TRBV9 combines with J gene TRBJ2-5, with 7 bases lining up with TRBD1. This TCR derives from a man at least 80 years old in good health. DNA for the CDR3: TGTGCCAGCAGCGTAGGAACAGGGGCAGAGACCCAGTACTTC. Amino acids: CASSVGTGAETQYF.